A selection of T cell receptor beta chains follows, all from one sample in a study of shared clonotypes between healthy human individuals. Here immunoSEQ multiplex PCR was the method, and the copy in TCRdb shows in-frame clones only, minus some. The sample consists of 150,000 to 200,000 clones, about 93% of them appearing once. Sequencing input: naive CD4+ T cells sorted from blood. These receptors all come from a woman aged 25 to 45 in good health. Both conserved end residues are part of each CDR3. D genes are given only for firm matches. Part of the rows lack a size; the others show once, few, many or a class for expanded clones.

clone_size j_call d_call v_call cdr3_nt cdr3_aa
- TRBJ2-3 - TRBV2 TGTGCCAGCAAACCTCCAGCCATGACAGGGTTGAGCGGGAGAAGGACCACAGATACGCAGTATTTT CASKPPAMTGLSGRRTTDTQYF
- TRBJ1-4 - TRBV5-1 TGCGCCAGCAGCCCCATGTCGGGGGAAAAACTGTTTTTT CASSPMSGEKLFF
- TRBJ2-3 - TRBV28 TGTGCCAGCAGTTCCCTTCAGGGGGGAGTAGTAGCAGATACGCAGTATTTT CASSSLQGGVVADTQYF
- TRBJ2-7 TRBD1 TRBV18 TGTGCCAGCTCACCGGGACAGCGGTTCTACGAGCAGTACTTC CASSPGQRFYEQYF
once TRBJ2-3 - TRBV15 TGTGCCACCAGCAGAGATTGGACCGGGACATCCACAGATACGCAGTATTTT CATSRDWTGTSTDTQYF
- TRBJ2-3 TRBD2 TRBV18 TGTGCCAGCTCACCACCAAGCGGGAGGACAGATACGCAGTATTTT CASSPPSGRTDTQYF
- TRBJ2-7 - TRBV28 TGTGCCAGCAGTCCAAAGGGAGTACGTCTCTACGAGCAGTACTTC CASSPKGVRLYEQYF
- TRBJ1-5 - TRBV19 TGTGCCAGTAGTAGGTCAACTTCAGGGGATCAGCCCCAGCATTTT CASSRSTSGDQPQHF
- TRBJ2-7 TRBD2 TRBV18 TGTGCCAGCTCACCACCCTGGACTAGCGGGACCCCTATTCTCGAGCAGTACTTC CASSPPWTSGTPILEQYF
- TRBJ2-7 TRBD1 TRBV6-5 TGTGCCAGCAGTTACTCGAGACAGGGGGTCCACGAGCAGTACTTC CASSYSRQGVHEQYF
- TRBJ2-5 - TRBV19 TGTGCCAGTAGTATAGTGTTGGAGGAGACCCAGTACTTC CASSIVLEETQYF
- TRBJ2-1 - TRBV18 TGTGCCAGCTCACCACAGGGTAGCTATGAGCAGTTCTTC CASSPQGSYEQFF
- TRBJ2-7 TRBD1 TRBV18 TGTGCCAGCTCACCGGACAGGGCGACCTCCTACGAGCAGTACTTC CASSPDRATSYEQYF
- TRBJ1-2 TRBD1 TRBV28 TGTGCCAGCATCCCCAACAGGGGGCGCAAAGACTATGGCTACACCTTC CASIPNRGRKDYGYTF
once TRBJ1-5 TRBD1 TRBV18 TGTGCCAGCTCACGAGGACAGGGGCCCCAGCATTTT CASSRGQGPQHF
- TRBJ2-5 - TRBV7-2 TGTGCCAGCAGCTTAGGGGGGACCGCGGGTGAGCAGTACTTC CASSLGGTAGEQYF
- TRBJ2-7 - TRBV5-6 TGTGCCAGCAGCTTGGTGTCGCGGGACGAGCAGTACTTC CASSLVSRDEQYF
- TRBJ2-7 - TRBV15 TGTGCCACCAGCAGAGCCCCGCCTAGTCAAGGCTACGAGCAGTACTTC CATSRAPPSQGYEQYF
- TRBJ1-3 - TRBV27 TGTGCCAGCAGGAGGACGGGCTCTGGAAACACCATATATTTT CASRRTGSGNTIYF
once TRBJ2-7 TRBD2 TRBV30 TGTGCCTGGGGCCCCCCCGGACTAGCGGGAGGGCCTTACGAGCAGTACTTC CAWGPPGLAGGPYEQYF
- TRBJ2-5 TRBD2 TRBV5-4 TGTGCCAGCAGCTTAGAAGCTAGCGGGGGGGGAGAGACCCAGTACTTC CASSLEASGGGETQYF
- TRBJ2-7 - TRBV4-1 TGCGCCAGCAGCCAAGATGGGTCTTGGGACGGGATGCACGAGCAGTACTTC CASSQDGSWDGMHEQYF
- TRBJ1-2 - TRBV28 TGTGCCAGCAGTTTCGCGGGAGCGGACTATGGCTACACCTTC CASSFAGADYGYTF
- TRBJ1-3 - TRBV18 TGTGCCAGCTCACCGGGACCCGGGGAGGGAAACACCATATATTTT CASSPGPGEGNTIYF
- TRBJ1-2 - TRBV11-2 TGTGCCAGCAGCTTCGACAGCTATGGCTACACCTTC CASSFDSYGYTF
- TRBJ1-3 - TRBV5-1 TGCGCCAGCAGCTCCCCTAACTCTGGAAACACCATATATTTT CASSSPNSGNTIYF
- TRBJ2-1 - TRBV5-4 TGTGCCAGCAGCTTGGAGGCTACCCCCTACAATGAGCAGTTCTTC CASSLEATPYNEQFF
- TRBJ1-1 - TRBV7-8 TGTGCCACCGTTCGGGTCCTCGCCGCCACTGAAGCTTTCTTT CATVRVLAATEAFF
- TRBJ1-1 - TRBV11-3 TGTGCCAGCAGCTACACGGGGAACACTGAAGCTTTCTTT CASSYTGNTEAFF
- TRBJ1-4 TRBD1 TRBV30 TGTGCCTGGAGTGTAGGGACAGGAGAGTGGGAAAAACTGTTTTTT CAWSVGTGEWEKLFF